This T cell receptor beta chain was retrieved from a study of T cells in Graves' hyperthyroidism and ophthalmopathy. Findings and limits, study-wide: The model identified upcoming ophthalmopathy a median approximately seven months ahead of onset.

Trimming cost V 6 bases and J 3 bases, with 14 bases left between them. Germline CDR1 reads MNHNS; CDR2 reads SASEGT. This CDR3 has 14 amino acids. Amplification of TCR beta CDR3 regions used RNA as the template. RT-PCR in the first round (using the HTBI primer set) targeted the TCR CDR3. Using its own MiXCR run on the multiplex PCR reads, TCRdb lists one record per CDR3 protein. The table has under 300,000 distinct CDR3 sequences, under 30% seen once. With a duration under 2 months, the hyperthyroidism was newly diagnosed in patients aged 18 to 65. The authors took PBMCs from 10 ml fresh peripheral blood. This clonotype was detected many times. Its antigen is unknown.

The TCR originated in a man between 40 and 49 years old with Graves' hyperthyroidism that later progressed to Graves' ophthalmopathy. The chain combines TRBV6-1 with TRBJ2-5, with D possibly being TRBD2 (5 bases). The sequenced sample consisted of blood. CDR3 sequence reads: CASRKSSIEETQYF. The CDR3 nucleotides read TGTGCCAGCAGAAAGTCTAGCATCGAAGAGACCCAGTACTTC.